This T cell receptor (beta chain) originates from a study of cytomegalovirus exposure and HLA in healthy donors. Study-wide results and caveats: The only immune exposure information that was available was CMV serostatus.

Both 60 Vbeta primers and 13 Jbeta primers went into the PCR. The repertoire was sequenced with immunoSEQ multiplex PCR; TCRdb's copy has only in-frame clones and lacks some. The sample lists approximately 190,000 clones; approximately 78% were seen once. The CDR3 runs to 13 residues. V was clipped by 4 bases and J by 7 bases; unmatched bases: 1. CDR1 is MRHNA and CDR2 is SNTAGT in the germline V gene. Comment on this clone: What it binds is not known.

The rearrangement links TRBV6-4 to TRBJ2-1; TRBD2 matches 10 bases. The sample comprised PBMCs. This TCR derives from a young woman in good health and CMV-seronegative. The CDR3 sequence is CASSVLAGNEQFF. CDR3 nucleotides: TGTGCCAGCAGTGTACTAGCGGGGAATGAGCAGTTCTTC.